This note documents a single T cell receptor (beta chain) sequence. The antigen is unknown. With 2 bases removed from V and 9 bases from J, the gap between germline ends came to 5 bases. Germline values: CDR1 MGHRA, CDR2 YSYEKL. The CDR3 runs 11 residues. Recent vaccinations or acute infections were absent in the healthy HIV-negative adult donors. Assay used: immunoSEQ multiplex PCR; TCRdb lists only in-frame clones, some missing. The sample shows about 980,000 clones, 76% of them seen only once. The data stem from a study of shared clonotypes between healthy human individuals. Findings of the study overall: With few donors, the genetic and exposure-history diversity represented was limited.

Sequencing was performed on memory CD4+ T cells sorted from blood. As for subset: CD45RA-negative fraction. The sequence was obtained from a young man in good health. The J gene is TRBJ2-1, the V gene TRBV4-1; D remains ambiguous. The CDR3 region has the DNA TGCGCCAGCAGCCAATTAGGTGAGCAGTTCTTC. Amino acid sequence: CASSQLGEQFF.